Following are 32 T cell receptor beta chains from one sample sequenced in a study of T cell responses to AZD1222 COVID-19 vaccine. Profiled with immunoSEQ multiplex PCR; TCRdb holds only in-frame clones, not every one. This sample yields about 110,000 clones, of which around 90% are seen a single time; 6% to 8% belongs to the top ten. The sample was peripheral blood, taken on day 0 of AZD1222 vaccination. These receptors all stem from an adult in good health.

This rearrangement joins TRBV2 to TRBJ2-1; 7 bases align to TRBD2. Trimming took 1 base from V and 3 from J; bases not matched to a gene: 6. The CDR3 has 16 amino acids. CDR1 is SNHLY and CDR2 is FYNNEI in the germline V gene. The DNA for the CDR3 is TGTGCCAGCAGTGAAGTAAGGCTAGCGGTCTACAATGAGCAGTTCTTC. Translated: CASSEVRLAVYNEQFF.

The chain joins TRBV6-2 or TRBV6-3 to TRBJ2-3; no clear D gene. CDR1 and CDR2 (germline): MNHEY, SVGEGT. There are 13 residues in the CDR3. Trimming removed 0 bases at V and 10 bases at J, with 11 bases between. The CDR3 here is CASSYSENMSQYF. CDR3 in DNA: TGTGCCAGCAGTTACTCTGAGAACATGTCGCAGTATTTT.

The V call is TRBV7-2, the J call TRBJ1-5, with D unresolved. CDR3 length: 15 amino acids. Germline lookup yields CDR1 SGHTA and CDR2 FQGNSA. The V and J ends lost 7 bases and 0 bases respectively, with 13 bases between them. The CDR3 bases are TGTGCCAGCACCCCCGGGAGCTATAGCAATCAGCCCCAGCATTTT. Protein sequence: CASTPGSYSNQPQHF.

The rearrangement uses TRBV7-2 and TRBJ1-5; D gene ambiguous. The CDR3 length is 18 residues. The V end was cut by 3 bases, the J end by 0 bases, with 18 bases between. CDR1 and CDR2 (germline): SGHTA, FQGNSA. The CDR3 region is CASSFSGWAAHSNQPQHF. In DNA, the CDR3 is TGTGCCAGCAGCTTTAGTGGGTGGGCAGCCCATAGCAATCAGCCCCAGCATTTT.

The gene calls are TRBV18 and TRBJ1-1, with 7 bases lining up with TRBD1. J gave up 3 bases and V 5 bases, and 9 bases lay outside the gene matches. Looked up from germline, CDR1 is KGHSH and CDR2 is LQKENI. The length of the CDR3 is 15 residues. The CDR3: CASSSRPTGHTEAFF. The DNA for the CDR3 is TGTGCCAGCTCATCCCGCCCGACAGGGCACACTGAAGCTTTCTTT.

The chain joins TRBV18 to TRBJ2-2, with 9 bases matching TRBD1. V gave up 3 bases and J gave up 7 bases; unmatched junction bases: 9. Per the germline V gene, CDR1 is KGHSH and CDR2 is LQKENI. CDR3 length equals 16 residues. This CDR3 is CASSPLGQGTGGELFF. DNA for the CDR3: TGTGCCAGCTCACCGTTGGGACAGGGAACCGGCGGGGAGCTGTTTTTT.

The rearrangement uses TRBV19 and TRBJ1-2; a possible D gene is TRBD1 (5 bases). The V gene lost 0 bases and the J gene lost 4 bases, with 9 bases spanning the gap. CDR3 size: 14 residues. Germline V gives CDR1 LNHDA, CDR2 SQIVND (reference sequence). Written as DNA, the CDR3 is TGTGCCAGTAGTATAGATAGGGGCTCCTATGGCTACACCTTC. It encodes CASSIDRGSYGYTF.

This rearrangement joins TRBV3-1 (or the pseudogene TRBV3-2) to TRBJ1-1; 7 nucleotides line up with TRBD1. J gave up 4 bases and V 6 bases, and 11 bases lay outside the gene matches. Germline V gene data show CDR1 as LGHDT and CDR2 as YNNKEL (reference sequence). The length of the CDR3 is 15 residues. CDR3 DNA: TGTGCCAGCAGTGGAGGAAGGGGGCGGATCACTGAAGCTTTCTTT. It is translated as CASSGGRGRITEAFF.

CDR3 coding DNA: TGTGCCAGCAGCAGCCGGGGGAGGGTCGGTTACAGGGTATACACCTTC. Its protein product is CASSSRGRVGYRVYTF. The chain links TRBV7-2 to TRBJ1-2; perhaps TRBD1 as D (6 bases). The CDR3 loop spans 16 amino acids. V was shortened by 5 bases and J by 11 bases, with 27 bases between the two germline ends. Germline CDR1 reads SGHTA; CDR2 reads FQGNSA. Filled out from reference TRBV7-2 and TRBJ1-2, the complete variable domain reads GAGVSQSPSNKVTEKGKDVELRCDPISGHTALYWYRQSLGQGLEFLIYFQGNSAPDKSGLPSDRFSAERTGGSVSTLTIQRTQQEDSAVYLCASSSRGRVGYRVYTFGSGTRLTVV.

This clone has only one observation. This chain's CDR3 is CASSQDLDGSYGYTF. The CDR3 region has the DNA TGTGCCAGCAGCCAAGATTTGGACGGTTCTTATGGCTACACCTTC. This chain uses TRBV14 with TRBJ1-2; D gene unclear. The V and J ends lost 0 bases and 5 bases respectively, with 13 bases between them. Germline CDR1 and CDR2: SGHDN and FVKESK. The CDR3 has 15 amino acids.

The chain links TRBV2 to TRBJ1-2; 10 bases map to TRBD1. CDR1 SNHLY and CDR2 FYNNEI come from the germline V gene. The CDR3 spans 15 residues. V gave up 5 bases and J gave up 5 bases; unmatched junction bases: 8. The CDR3 region is CASSRATGGVYGYTF. CDR3 bases: TGTGCCAGCAGTCGAGCGACAGGGGGCGTTTATGGCTACACCTTC.

The chain couples TRBV6-5 to TRBJ1-2, with D perhaps matching TRBD1 (6 bases). Trimming took off 5 bases at V and 4 bases at J, with 14 bases between the two ends. This CDR3 spans 14 amino acids. Germline CDR1 and CDR2: MNHEY and SVGAGI. Written as DNA, the CDR3 is TGTGCCAGCAGTCCTGACGGACAGATCTATGGCTACACCTTC. Its protein product is CASSPDGQIYGYTF.

This rearrangement joins TRBV5-5 to TRBJ1-1, with a tentative D call TRBD1 (5 bases). The V and J ends lost 4 bases and 4 bases respectively, with 17 bases between them. Per germline, CDR1 SGHKS and CDR2 YYEKEE (reference sequence). The CDR3 runs 15 residues. The CDR3 loop is CASSRTSQGGTEAFF. The DNA of the CDR3 is TGTGCCAGCAGCAGAACATCCCAGGGTGGCACTGAAGCTTTCTTT.

This clone was recorded once. This chain uses TRBV7-8 with TRBJ2-3, with 11 bases fitting TRBD2. Germline V gene sequence: CDR1 SGHVS, CDR2 FQNEAQ. J was trimmed by 4 bases and V by 7 bases; bases with no gene match: 7. The CDR3 runs 15 residues. DNA for the CDR3: TGTGCCAGCAACCGACTAGCGGGGTATCCAGATACGCAGTATTTT. It is translated as CASNRLAGYPDTQYF.

The J gene is TRBJ2-7, the V gene TRBV5-1; 11 nucleotides match TRBD2. V dropped 6 bases and J dropped 4; count of bases not matched to a gene: 6. The CDR3 extends over 14 amino acids. The germline gives CDR1 SGHRS, CDR2 YFSETQ. The DNA for the CDR3 is TGCGCCAGCAAAGGGACTAGCGGAAAATACGAGCAGTACTTC. Its translation is CASKGTSGKYEQYF. Variable domain in full (rest from reference TRBV5-1 and TRBJ2-7): KAGVTQTPRYLIKTRGQQVTLSCSPISGHRSVSWYQQTPGQGLQFLFEYFSETQRNKGNFPGRFSGRQFSNSRSEMNVSTLELGDSALYLCASKGTSGKYEQYFGPGTRLTVT.

This sequence joins TRBV10-3 and TRBJ2-6, with 8 bases identical to TRBD2. Germline assignment: CDR1 ENHRY and CDR2 SYGVKD. The V gene end was trimmed by 2 bases and the J gene end by 1 base; junction bases not matched to a gene: 1. CDR3 length: 16 amino acids. The CDR3 nucleotides read TGTGCCATCAGTGAGCCGGGGGGGTCTGGGGCCAACGTCCTGACTTTC. This codes for CAISEPGGSGANVLTF.

This chain uses TRBV30 with TRBJ1-2; a weak D match, TRBD1 (6 bases). Germline V CDR1 and CDR2: GTSNPN, SVGIG (reference sequence). The V and J ends lost 4 bases and 8 bases respectively, with 23 bases between them. The CDR3 spans 15 residues. The CDR3 DNA reads TGTGCCTGGACGGGCGCAGGGGCTAGCCCCGGGGGCTACACCTTC. It translates to CAWTGAGASPGGYTF.

The CDR3: CASSHRQGNEQFF. CDR3 nucleotide sequence: TGTGCCAGCAGCCATCGACAGGGGAATGAGCAGTTCTTC. This chain uses TRBV3-1 (or the pseudogene TRBV3-2) with TRBJ2-1, with TRBD1 matching 8 bases. J lost 7 bases, V lost 3 bases, and 2 bases had no gene match. CDR1 and CDR2 from the germline V gene are LGHDT and YNNKEL (reference sequence). The CDR3 has 13 residues.

CDR3 sequence: CASTRFDTQETQYF. CDR3 nucleotide sequence: TGTGCCAGCACCCGTTTTGACACCCAAGAGACCCAGTACTTC. The chain combines TRBV7-9 with TRBJ2-5; D not resolved. The CDR3 totals 14 residues. CDR1 is SEHNR and CDR2 is FQNEAQ in the germline V gene (reference sequence). V shed 7 bases and J shed 1 base, with 13 bases lying between them.

The genes are TRBV18 and TRBJ2-7; D not certain. Germline CDR1 is KGHSH and CDR2 is LQKENI. The length of the CDR3 is 13 residues. The ends were cut back, 0 bases at V and 6 bases at J, with 9 bases in the middle. The CDR3 region has the DNA TGTGCCAGCTCACCACCGGGCGAGCCCGAGCAGTACTTC. Its protein is CASSPPGEPEQYF.

The chain carries TRBV18 and TRBJ2-1; 8 bases are a match to TRBD1. The CDR3 runs to 14 residues. Germline V gene lookup returns CDR1 KGHSH and CDR2 LQKENI. The V segment lost 5 bases and the J segment 6 bases; nucleotides outside the gene matches: 6. The CDR3 spells CASSIRGQGNEQFF. In DNA, the CDR3 is TGTGCCAGCTCAATTAGAGGACAGGGCAATGAGCAGTTCTTC.

V and J are TRBV5-1 and TRBJ2-1; 7 bases are shared with TRBD2. Germline lookup yields CDR1 SGHRS and CDR2 YFSETQ. Trimming cost V 1 base and J 1 base; bases outside gene matches: 2. This CDR3 has 15 amino acids. CDR3 sequence reads: CASSLQAGSYNEQFF. The CDR3 bases are TGCGCCAGCAGCTTGCAAGCGGGATCCTACAATGAGCAGTTCTTC.

This chain connects TRBV2 to TRBJ1-3; D is possibly TRBD1 (5 bases). Germline V gene data show CDR1 as SNHLY and CDR2 as FYNNEI. With 7 bases removed from V and 12 bases from J, the gap between germline ends came to 13 bases. CDR3 size: 11 residues. The CDR3 spells CASTPGTGIYF. The CDR3 DNA is TGTGCCAGCACCCCGGGGACTGGCATATATTTT.

This chain links TRBV12-3 or TRBV12-4 with TRBJ1-2, with D uncertain. The CDR3 contains 12 residues. V lost 0 bases to trimming and J lost 7 bases, with 6 bases between them. CDR3 in DNA: TGTGCCAGCAGTTTAGCGGGAACTGGCTACACCTTC. It codes for CASSLAGTGYTF.

The chain couples TRBV4-1 to TRBJ2-7, with D perhaps matching TRBD1 (5 bases). Trimming took 0 bases from V and 1 from J, leaving 10 bases between them. Germline V CDR1 and CDR2: MGHRA, YSYEKL. The length of the CDR3 is 15 residues. CDR3 in amino acids: CASSQDSGRSYEQYF. The CDR3 coding sequence is TGCGCCAGCAGCCAAGATTCAGGGCGGTCCTACGAGCAGTACTTC.

The gene calls are TRBV25-1 and TRBJ1-2; D is perhaps TRBD1 (6 bases). The CDR3 has 13 residues. V was trimmed by 4 bases and J by 8 bases, leaving 14 bases between them. CDR1 and CDR2 from the germline V gene are MGHDK and SYGVNS. Written as DNA, the CDR3 is TGTGCCAGCAGTGGGGTACAGGGTGACGGCTACACCTTC. The encoded protein is CASSGVQGDGYTF.

The chain has TRBV11-2 and TRBJ2-5; no firm D call. The CDR3 extends over 13 amino acids. The germline V gene has CDR1 SGHAT and CDR2 FQNNGV. Trimming took off 3 bases at V and 1 base at J, with 6 bases between the two ends. CDR3 protein: CASSFGSQETQYF. The CDR3 bases are TGTGCCAGCAGCTTTGGATCCCAAGAGACCCAGTACTTC.

The rearrangement joins TRBV11-2 to TRBJ1-1; tentative D call: TRBD1 (6 bases). The CDR3 is 14 amino acids. The germline V and J ends were trimmed by 1 base and 4 bases, with 10 bases remaining between them. Germline-derived CDR1 and CDR2 are SGHAT and FQNNGV. In nucleotides, the CDR3 is TGTGCCAGCAGCTTAGGCAGGGGTGTCACTGAAGCTTTCTTT. The encoded protein is CASSLGRGVTEAFF.

This chain connects TRBV7-2 to TRBJ2-5, with D possibly matching TRBD1 (6 bases). This CDR3 spans 14 amino acids. Looked up from germline, CDR1 is SGHTA and CDR2 is FQGNSA. V dropped 2 bases and J dropped 5 bases, with 12 bases sitting between them. In nucleotides, the CDR3 is TGTGCCAGCAGCTTAAGGCAGGGGTCGGAGACCCAGTACTTC. Translation: CASSLRQGSETQYF.

For the CDR3, the DNA is TGCAGCACCTTTGGGCATCCAAACACTGAAGCTTTCTTT. Protein sequence: CSTFGHPNTEAFF. The chain carries TRBV29-1 and TRBJ1-1, with D unclear. Germline V CDR1 and CDR2: SQVTM, ANQGSEA. V was shortened by 8 bases and J by 2 bases, with 15 bases between the two germline ends. This CDR3 has 13 residues.

V is TRBV6-1 and J is TRBJ1-6, with a weak D call TRBD1 (6 bases). Per germline, CDR1 MNHNS and CDR2 SASEGT. This CDR3 has 14 residues. V gave up 1 base and J gave up 9 bases, with 10 bases separating them. This CDR3 reads CASSEVRGGSPLHF. The CDR3 DNA sequence: TGTGCCAGCAGTGAAGTCAGGGGTGGTTCACCCCTCCACTTT.

The CDR3 region is CASSVSRTSGRVGEQFF. CDR3 DNA: TGTGCCAGCAGTGTCTCCCGGACTAGCGGGAGGGTGGGTGAGCAGTTCTTC. This chain uses TRBV6-4 with TRBJ2-1; 15 bases agree with TRBD2. After removal of 4 bases from V and 9 bases from J, the junction contained 10 bases not matched to a gene. CDR1 is MRHNA and CDR2 is SNTAGT in the germline V gene. The CDR3 has 17 residues.